What follows are 17 T cell receptor beta chains derived from one specimen sequenced in a study of blood T cell repertoires in COVID-19. Clones were sequenced by immunoSEQ multiplex PCR, and TCRdb holds only the in-frame ones, with some missing. The table records 100,000 to 120,000 clones, around 86% of them present only once. The sample was peripheral blood. The source of these receptors is a man aged 50 to 60 with acute or convalescent COVID-19.

This chain joins TRBV27 and TRBJ2-7, with D perhaps TRBD2 (6 bases). Germline values: CDR1 MNHEY, CDR2 SMNVEV (reference sequence). The CDR3 has 12 residues. The ends were cut back, 6 bases at V and 2 bases at J, with 8 bases in the middle. CDR3 DNA: TGTGCCAGCAGCCGCGGGGCCTACGAGCAGTACTTC. Encoded protein: CASSRGAYEQYF.

The chain carries TRBV11-2 and TRBJ2-4; D ambiguous. This CDR3 is built from 11 residues. Deletions cut 3 bases from V and 8 bases from J, with 5 bases between. Germline values: CDR1 SGHAT, CDR2 FQNNGV. CDR3 in DNA: TGTGCCAGCAGCTTCGGTGACATTCAGTACTTC. It encodes CASSFGDIQYF.

The chain uses TRBV24-1 and TRBJ1-5; 8 bases match TRBD1. Germline V gene data show CDR1 as KGHDR and CDR2 as SFDVKD. CDR3 length: 14 amino acids. The V segment lost 2 bases and the J segment 5 bases; nucleotides outside the gene matches: 1. In DNA, the CDR3 is TGTGCCACCAGTGATTACAGGGGGGATCAGCCCCAGCATTTT. This encodes CATSDYRGDQPQHF.

The chain recombines TRBV28 with TRBJ2-7, with no clear D. Between the trimmed V and J ends, which lost 3 bases and 7 bases, there was a span of 13 bases. CDR1 is MDHEN and CDR2 is SYDVKM in the germline V gene. The CDR3 length is 13 residues. CDR3: CASSLGQLEEQYF. CDR3 in DNA: TGTGCCAGCAGTTTGGGCCAGCTCGAAGAGCAGTACTTC.

This clone has a handful of counts. This chain links TRBV12-5 with TRBJ2-2; TRBD2 matches 9 bases. Germline lookup yields CDR1 LGHNT and CDR2 FRNRAP. The CDR3 sequence is 17 residues long. The J segment lost 5 bases and the V segment lost 0 bases, leaving 7 bases of the junction unmatched. This CDR3 reads CASGLVVSGRETGELFF. The CDR3 DNA reads as TGTGCTAGTGGTTTGGTAGTTAGCGGGAGAGAAACCGGGGAGCTGTTTTTT.

The DNA for the CDR3 is TGTGCCAGCAGAGTGAGCTCCTACAATGAGCAGTTCTTC. It translates to CASRVSSYNEQFF. The chain uses TRBV2 and TRBJ2-1, with no clear D. V lost 6 bases and J 0 bases, leaving 6 bases between the germline ends. Germline V gives CDR1 SNHLY, CDR2 FYNNEI. The CDR3 has 13 amino acids.

The chain has TRBV6-8 and TRBJ2-3, with D perhaps TRBD2 (5 bases). In germline, CDR1 is MNHGY, CDR2 SAAAGT. The CDR3 has 13 residues. Trimming stripped 6 bases from V and 3 bases from J, with 10 bases between. The CDR3: CASRTSQTDTQYF. As DNA, the CDR3 is TGTGCCAGCAGAACTAGTCAAACAGATACGCAGTATTTT.

This clone was detected only once. The V and J genes are TRBV6-6 and TRBJ1-1; D uncertain. V was pared by 0 bases and J by 2 bases, with 13 bases between. Looked up from germline, CDR1 is MNHNY and CDR2 is SVGAGI (reference sequence). This CDR3 contains 16 residues. CDR3 sequence reads: CASSYSRRVFNTEAFF. DNA of the CDR3: TGTGCCAGCAGTTACTCTAGACGGGTCTTTAACACTGAAGCTTTCTTT.

The rearrangement links TRBV9 to TRBJ1-3; D may be TRBD1 (6 bases). CDR1 and CDR2 (germline): SGDLS, YYNGEE. Trimming removed 0 bases at V and 0 bases at J, with 19 bases between. This CDR3 is 19 amino acids long. This CDR3 is CASSVAGGNGSPSGNTIYF. CDR3 sequence (DNA): TGTGCCAGCAGCGTAGCTGGGGGCAACGGGTCCCCCTCTGGAAACACCATATATTTT.

The chain joins TRBV6-4 to TRBJ2-1, with 8 bases matching TRBD2. V shed 5 bases, J shed 1 base, and the junction held 13 bases outside the gene matches. The germline V gene has CDR1 MRHNA and CDR2 SNTAGT. The CDR3 extends over 18 amino acids. CDR3 loop: CASSPPPLAGLSYNEQFF. In nucleotides, the CDR3 is TGTGCCAGCAGTCCGCCGCCTTTAGCGGGACTTTCCTACAATGAGCAGTTCTTC.

The genes are TRBV6-4 and TRBJ1-6; D gene unclear. V was pared by 8 bases and J by 6 bases, with 11 bases between. Germline-derived CDR1 and CDR2 are MRHNA and SNTAGT. This CDR3 has 13 amino acids. CDR3 in DNA: TGTGCCAGCGGGGAGACCTTTAATTCACCCCTCCACTTT. Protein: CASGETFNSPLHF.

The chain employs TRBV7-2 and TRBJ2-7, with 8 bases identical to TRBD1. The CDR3 has 13 amino acids. Per the germline V gene, CDR1 is SGHTA and CDR2 is FQGNSA. V lost 5 bases, J lost 6 bases, and 6 bases stayed unmatched. The CDR3 spells CASSTMTGAEQYF. CDR3 DNA sequence: TGTGCCAGCAGCACCATGACAGGGGCCGAGCAGTACTTC.

Here the CDR3 DNA reads TGTGCCAGCAGCTTCACAGCTGATACGCAGTATTTT. Its translation is CASSFTADTQYF. J is TRBJ2-3 and V is TRBV11-2; no firm D call. This CDR3 region has 12 residues. V lost 3 bases, J lost 6 bases, and 7 bases lay in between. Germline V CDR1 and CDR2: SGHAT, FQNNGV.

There are a few counts of this clone. CDR3 protein: CASSLSSGSYEQYF. CDR3 coding DNA: TGTGCCAGCAGTTTGTCTAGCGGGAGTTACGAGCAGTACTTC. This chain connects TRBV27 to TRBJ2-7, with 10 bases lining up with TRBD2. The V segment lost 3 bases and the J segment 4 bases; nucleotides outside the gene matches: 3. CDR1 MNHEY and CDR2 SMNVEV come from the germline V gene (reference sequence). The CDR3 contains 14 residues.

V and J are TRBV21-1 and TRBJ1-5; TRBD1 was called by the table and not checked on the DNA. TRBV21-1 constitutes a pseudogene. This CDR3 is 16 amino acids long. The CDR3 nucleotides read TGTGCCAGCACTTCCCTGGGGCAGTTCTCCAATCAGCCCCAGCATTTT. Residues: CASTSLGQFSNQPQHF.

The gene calls are TRBV19 and TRBJ2-1; D gene ambiguous. The ends were cut back, 7 bases at V and 0 bases at J, with 16 bases in the middle. CDR1 is LNHDA, CDR2 SQIVND, per germline (reference sequence). CDR3 length: 16 residues. The CDR3 here is CASKQRPESSYNEQFF. The CDR3 DNA sequence: TGTGCCAGTAAGCAGAGGCCAGAAAGCTCCTACAATGAGCAGTTCTTC.

This chain links TRBV7-6 with TRBJ2-5; 8 bases align to TRBD1. V lost 1 base to trimming and J lost 3 bases; unmatched junction nucleotides: 4. From germline, CDR1 is SGHVS and CDR2 FNYEAQ. CDR3 length equals 15 residues. DNA of the CDR3: TGTGCCAGCAGCTTAGAGGACAGGGAGGAAGAGACCCAGTACTTC. It translates to CASSLEDREEETQYF.